Listed here are 15 T cell receptor beta chains from one sample, sequenced in a study of cytomegalovirus exposure and HLA in healthy donors. The PCR made use of 60 Vbeta and 13 Jbeta primers. Clones were read by immunoSEQ multiplex PCR, and TCRdb kept only the in-frame ones, dropping some. Of under 90,000 clones in the sample, 70% to 80% are singletons; the top ten hold over 8%. Sequenced material: PBMCs. These receptors all stem from a man aged 40-49 years in good health and CMV-seropositive.

The gene calls are TRBV18 and TRBJ2-3, with D possibly being TRBD2 (5 bases). This CDR3 contains 14 residues. Trimming removed 3 bases from V and 4 bases from J, with 11 bases in between. In germline, CDR1 is KGHSH, CDR2 LQKENI. CDR3 sequence reads: CASSPRGLSDTQYF. CDR3 bases: TGTGCCAGCTCACCGCGAGGGCTTTCAGATACGCAGTATTTT.

The chain joins TRBV4-3 to TRBJ2-1, with TRBD1 as a possible D gene (5 bases). From germline, CDR1 is LGHNA and CDR2 YSLEER. V was cut by 0 bases and J by 8 bases, with 23 bases left in between. The CDR3 has 18 amino acids. The CDR3 DNA is TGCGCCAGCAGCCAAGATTACGTGGAACAGGAAGGTTTCGATGAGCAGTTCTTC. Translating it yields CASSQDYVEQEGFDEQFF.

The rearrangement uses TRBV11-1 and TRBJ2-5; 7 bases agree with TRBD1. J lost 3 bases, V lost 5 bases, and 3 bases had no gene match. Germline V gives CDR1 SGHAT, CDR2 FQDESV (reference sequence). This CDR3 is built from 13 residues. The CDR3 sequence is CASSRDREETQYF. DNA for the CDR3: TGTGCCAGCAGCCGGGACAGAGAAGAGACCCAGTACTTC.

This clone has just a few counts. CDR3 residues: CATSREGGTSNTGELFF. DNA for the CDR3: TGTGCCACCAGCAGAGAGGGCGGGACCTCTAACACCGGGGAGCTGTTTTTT. The chain carries TRBV15 and TRBJ2-2, with D perhaps matching TRBD2 (6 bases). The germline CDR1 and CDR2 sequences are LNHNV and YYDKDF (reference sequence). V lost 0 bases, J lost 2 bases, and 13 bases lay in between. The CDR3 has 17 amino acids.

The J gene is TRBJ1-3, the V gene TRBV28, with D possibly matching TRBD1 (5 bases). CDR1 and CDR2 (germline): MDHEN, SYDVKM. Trimming left V 7 bases short and J 1 base short, with 11 bases between. The CDR3 totals 14 residues. Here the CDR3 DNA reads TGTGCCAGCAAACTCCAGGGTTCTGGAAACACCATATATTTT. It translates to CASKLQGSGNTIYF.

This sequence joins TRBV11-2 and TRBJ2-6, with TRBD1 identical over 9 bases. The trim removed 4 bases at V and 5 bases at J, leaving 15 bases unmatched. CDR3 size: 19 residues. CDR1 is SGHAT and CDR2 is FQNNGV in the germline V gene. The CDR3 nucleotides are TGTGCCAGCAGCTCCACTTACAGGGGGCGAAGGGACCGGGCCAACGTCCTGACTTTC. Its protein is CASSSTYRGRRDRANVLTF.

This clone is termed medium-sized. The rearrangement uses TRBV5-4 and TRBJ1-2; weak D call: TRBD1 (5 bases). Trimming removed 2 bases at V and 6 bases at J, with 17 bases between. The CDR3 consists of 15 residues. The germline V gene has CDR1 SGHNT and CDR2 YYREEE (reference sequence). This CDR3 is CASSLIGALQDGYTF. CDR3 DNA sequence: TGTGCCAGCAGCTTAATTGGGGCTTTACAGGATGGCTACACCTTC.

The chain employs TRBV7-3 and TRBJ2-3; perhaps TRBD1 as D (6 bases). There are 13 residues in the CDR3. V lost 5 bases, J lost 2 bases, and 8 bases lay in between. The germline gives CDR1 SGHTA, CDR2 FQGTGA. CDR3: CASSRTDTDTQYF. The CDR3 DNA sequence: TGTGCCAGCAGCAGGACAGACACAGATACGCAGTATTTT.

This clone was detected once. This sequence joins TRBV18 and TRBJ1-5; D remains ambiguous. V lost 1 base, J lost 2 bases, and 18 bases lay in between. Germline V gene data show CDR1 as KGHSH and CDR2 as LQKENI. The CDR3 length is 18 residues. CDR3 in DNA: TGTGCCAGCTCACCACGCACCGCCGGCGGGATAGGCAATCAGCCCCAGCATTTT. This sequence encodes CASSPRTAGGIGNQPQHF.

The rearrangement links TRBV5-5 to TRBJ2-1; tentative D call: TRBD2 (5 bases). CDR3 size: 16 residues. Trimming took off 1 base at V and 6 bases at J, with 17 bases between the two ends. The V gene's germline CDR1 is SGHKS and CDR2 YYEKEE (reference sequence). The CDR3 DNA reads as TGTGCCAGCAGCTTGTCTGCGCCGGCGACTATCAATGAGCAGTTCTTC. This gives the protein CASSLSAPATINEQFF.

The chain links TRBV6-5 to TRBJ1-2, with D perhaps TRBD1 (5 bases). This CDR3 is 12 amino acids long. V shed 6 bases and J shed 7 bases, with 12 bases lying between them. Germline CDR1 MNHEY, CDR2 SVGAGI. The CDR3 DNA is TGTGCCAGCAGCGACTGGGGGGTTGGCTACACCTTC. Translated, it gives CASSDWGVGYTF.

This clone showed up just once. The genes are TRBV29-1 and TRBJ2-3; D possibly corresponds to TRBD1 (6 bases). The V gene lost 5 bases and the J gene lost 4 bases, with 13 bases spanning the gap. There are 13 residues in the CDR3. The V gene's germline CDR1 is SQVTM and CDR2 ANQGSEA. CDR3 sequence (DNA): TGCAGCGTTTCCGGGACATACGCAGATACGCAGTATTTT. This codes for CSVSGTYADTQYF.

The chain uses TRBV10-3 and TRBJ2-7; 9 bases agree with TRBD1. CDR3 length: 15 residues. Trimming at V came to 2 bases and at J to 7 bases, leaving 9 bases not matched to a gene. CDR1 is ENHRY and CDR2 is SYGVKD in the germline V gene. This chain's CDR3 is CAISERRDRVIEQYF. Here the CDR3 DNA reads TGTGCCATCAGTGAGCGGAGGGACAGGGTGATTGAGCAGTACTTC.

V and J are TRBV29-1 and TRBJ2-3; 10 bases are shared with TRBD1. This CDR3 comprises 14 residues. Germline V CDR1 and CDR2: SQVTM, ANQGSEA. Trimming removed 3 bases from V and 2 bases from J; junction bases left unmatched: 2. In DNA form, the CDR3 reads TGCAGCGTTGAGGGACAGGGGATCACAGATACGCAGTATTTT. Translated: CSVEGQGITDTQYF.

This clone was seen only a few times. V and J are TRBV27 and TRBJ2-7; D perhaps matches TRBD1 (5 bases). The CDR3 totals 13 residues. Between the trimmed V and J ends, which lost 2 bases and 6 bases, there was a span of 11 bases. Germline loops: CDR1 MNHEY, CDR2 SMNVEV (reference sequence). The CDR3 here is CASSLGAVSEQYF. DNA for the CDR3: TGTGCCAGCAGTTTAGGGGCAGTTAGCGAGCAGTACTTC.